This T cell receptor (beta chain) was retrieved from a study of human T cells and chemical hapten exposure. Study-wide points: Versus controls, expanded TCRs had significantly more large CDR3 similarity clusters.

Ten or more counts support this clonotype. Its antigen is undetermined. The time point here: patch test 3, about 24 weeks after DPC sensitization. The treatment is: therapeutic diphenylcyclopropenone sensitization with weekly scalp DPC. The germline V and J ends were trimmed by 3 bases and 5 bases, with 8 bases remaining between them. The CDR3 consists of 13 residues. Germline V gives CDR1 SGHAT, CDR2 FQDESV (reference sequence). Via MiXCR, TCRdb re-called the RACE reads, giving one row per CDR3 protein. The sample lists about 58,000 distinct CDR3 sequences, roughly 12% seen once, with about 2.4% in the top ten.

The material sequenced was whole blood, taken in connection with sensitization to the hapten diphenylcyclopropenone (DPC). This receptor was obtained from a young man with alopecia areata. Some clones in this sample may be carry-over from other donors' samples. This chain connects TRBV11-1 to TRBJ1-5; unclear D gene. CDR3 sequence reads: CASSFGPDQPQHF. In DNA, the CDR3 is TGTGCCAGCAGCTTCGGACCTGATCAGCCCCAGCATTTT.